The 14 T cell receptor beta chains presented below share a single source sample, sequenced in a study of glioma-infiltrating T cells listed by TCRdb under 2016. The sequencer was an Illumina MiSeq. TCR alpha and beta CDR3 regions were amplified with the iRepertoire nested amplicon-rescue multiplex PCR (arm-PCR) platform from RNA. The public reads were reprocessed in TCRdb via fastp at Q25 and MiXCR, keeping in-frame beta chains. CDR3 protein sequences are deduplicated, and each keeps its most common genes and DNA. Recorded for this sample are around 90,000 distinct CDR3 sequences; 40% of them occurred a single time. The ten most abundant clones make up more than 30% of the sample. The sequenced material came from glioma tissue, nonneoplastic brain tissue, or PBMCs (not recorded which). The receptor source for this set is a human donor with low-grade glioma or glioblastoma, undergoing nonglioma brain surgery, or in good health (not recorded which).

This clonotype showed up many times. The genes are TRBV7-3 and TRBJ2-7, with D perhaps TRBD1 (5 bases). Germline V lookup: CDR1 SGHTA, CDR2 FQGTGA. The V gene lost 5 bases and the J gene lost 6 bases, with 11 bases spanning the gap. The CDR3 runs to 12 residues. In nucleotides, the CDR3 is TGTGCCAGCAGCCCAGGGTGGGGCGAGCAGTACTTC. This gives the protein CASSPGWGEQYF.

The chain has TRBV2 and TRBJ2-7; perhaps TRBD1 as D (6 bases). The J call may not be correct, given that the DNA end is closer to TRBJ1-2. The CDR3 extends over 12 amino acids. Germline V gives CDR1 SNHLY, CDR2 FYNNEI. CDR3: CASNGDIYCYTF. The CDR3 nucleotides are TGTGCCAGCAACGGGGACATTTATTGCTACACCTTC.

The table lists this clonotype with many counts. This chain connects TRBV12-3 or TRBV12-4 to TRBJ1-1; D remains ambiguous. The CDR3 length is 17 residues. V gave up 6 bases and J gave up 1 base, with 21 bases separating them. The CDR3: CASRETLSRGKNTEAFF. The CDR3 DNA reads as TGTGCCAGCAGGGAGACACTTTCCCGAGGAAAGAACACTGAAGCTTTCTTT.

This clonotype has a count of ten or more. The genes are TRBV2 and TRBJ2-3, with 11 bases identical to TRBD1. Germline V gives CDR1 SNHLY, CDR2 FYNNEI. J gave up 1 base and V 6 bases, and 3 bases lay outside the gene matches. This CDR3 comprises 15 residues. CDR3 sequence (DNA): TGTGCCAGCAGGGACAGGGGGCTCCGCACAGATACGCAGTATTTT. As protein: CASRDRGLRTDTQYF.

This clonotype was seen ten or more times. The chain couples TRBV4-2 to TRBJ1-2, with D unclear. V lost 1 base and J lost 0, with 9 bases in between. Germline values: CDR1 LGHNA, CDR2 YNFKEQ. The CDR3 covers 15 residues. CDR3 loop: CASSQVSGANYGYTF. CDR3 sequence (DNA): TGTGCCAGCAGCCAAGTTTCAGGCGCTAACTATGGCTACACCTTC.

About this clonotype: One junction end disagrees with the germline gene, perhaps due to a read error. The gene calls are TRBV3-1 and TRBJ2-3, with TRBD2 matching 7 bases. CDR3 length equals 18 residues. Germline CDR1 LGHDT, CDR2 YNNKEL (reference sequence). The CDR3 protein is CASSQDWTGGRSTDAQYF. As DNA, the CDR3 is TGTGCCAGCAGCCAAGATTGGACTGGCGGGAGAAGTACAGATGCGCAGTATTTT.

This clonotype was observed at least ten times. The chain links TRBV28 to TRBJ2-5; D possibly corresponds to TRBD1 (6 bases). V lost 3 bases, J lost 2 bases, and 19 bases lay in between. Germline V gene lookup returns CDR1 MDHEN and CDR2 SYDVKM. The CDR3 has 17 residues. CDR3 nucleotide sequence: TGTGCCAGCAGTTTTGGGGGTTTTGAGGGGGATCAAGAGACCCAGTACTTC. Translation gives CASSFGGFEGDQETQYF.

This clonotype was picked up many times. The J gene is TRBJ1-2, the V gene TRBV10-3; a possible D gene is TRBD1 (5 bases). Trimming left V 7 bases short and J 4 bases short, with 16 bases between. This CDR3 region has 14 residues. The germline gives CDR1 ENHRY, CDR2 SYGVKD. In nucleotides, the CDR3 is TGTGCCATCAATAAAGAGGGACCCGCCTATGGCTACACCTTC. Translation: CAINKEGPAYGYTF.

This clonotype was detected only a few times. The CDR3 loop reads CASRAGQGSYEQYF. In nucleotides, the CDR3 is TGTGCCAGCAGGGCAGGACAGGGCTCCTACGAGCAGTACTTC. J is TRBJ2-7 and V is TRBV6-1, with 8 bases identical to TRBD1. The CDR3 is 14 amino acids. Germline CDR1 reads MNHNS; CDR2 reads SASEGT. Trimming cost V 6 bases and J 0 bases; bases outside gene matches: 4.

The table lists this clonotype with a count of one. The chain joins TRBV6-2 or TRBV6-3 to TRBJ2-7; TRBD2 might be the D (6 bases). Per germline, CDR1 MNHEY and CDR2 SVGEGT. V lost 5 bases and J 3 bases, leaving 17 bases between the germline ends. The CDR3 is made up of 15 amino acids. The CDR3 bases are TGTGCCAGCAGTCGGCTGGGGACTGGAGGCTACGAGCAGTACTTC. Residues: CASSRLGTGGYEQYF.

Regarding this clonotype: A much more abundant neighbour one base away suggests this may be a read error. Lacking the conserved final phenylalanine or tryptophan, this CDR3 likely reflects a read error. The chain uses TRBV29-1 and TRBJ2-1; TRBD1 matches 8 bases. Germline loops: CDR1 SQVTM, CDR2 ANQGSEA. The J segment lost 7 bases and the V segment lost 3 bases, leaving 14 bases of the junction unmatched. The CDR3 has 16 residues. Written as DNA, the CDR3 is TGCAGCGTTGAGGATCCGCGCGGGACAGGTGGAAATGAGCAGTTCTCC. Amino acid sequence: CSVEDPRGTGGNEQFS.

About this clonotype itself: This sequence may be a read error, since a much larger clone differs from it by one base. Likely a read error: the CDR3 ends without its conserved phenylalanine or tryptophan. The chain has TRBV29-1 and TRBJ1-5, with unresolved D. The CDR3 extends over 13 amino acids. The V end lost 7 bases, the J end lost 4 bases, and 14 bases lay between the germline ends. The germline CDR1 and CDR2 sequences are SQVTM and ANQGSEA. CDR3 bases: TGCAGCGCCGTGGACGGTACTAATCAGCCCCAGCATTCT. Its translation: CSAVDGTNQPQHS.

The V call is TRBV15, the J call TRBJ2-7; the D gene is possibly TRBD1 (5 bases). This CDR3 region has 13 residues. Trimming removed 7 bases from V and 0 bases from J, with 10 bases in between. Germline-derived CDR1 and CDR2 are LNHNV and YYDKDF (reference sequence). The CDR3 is CATIDSSSYEQYF. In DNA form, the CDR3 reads TGTGCCACCATAGACAGTAGCTCCTACGAGCAGTACTTC.

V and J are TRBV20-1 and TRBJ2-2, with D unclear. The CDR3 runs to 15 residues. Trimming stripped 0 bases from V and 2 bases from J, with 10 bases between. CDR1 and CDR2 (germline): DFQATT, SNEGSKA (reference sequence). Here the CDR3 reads CSARERTANTGELFF. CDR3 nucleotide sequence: TGCAGTGCTAGAGAGCGGACCGCCAACACCGGGGAGCTGTTTTTT.